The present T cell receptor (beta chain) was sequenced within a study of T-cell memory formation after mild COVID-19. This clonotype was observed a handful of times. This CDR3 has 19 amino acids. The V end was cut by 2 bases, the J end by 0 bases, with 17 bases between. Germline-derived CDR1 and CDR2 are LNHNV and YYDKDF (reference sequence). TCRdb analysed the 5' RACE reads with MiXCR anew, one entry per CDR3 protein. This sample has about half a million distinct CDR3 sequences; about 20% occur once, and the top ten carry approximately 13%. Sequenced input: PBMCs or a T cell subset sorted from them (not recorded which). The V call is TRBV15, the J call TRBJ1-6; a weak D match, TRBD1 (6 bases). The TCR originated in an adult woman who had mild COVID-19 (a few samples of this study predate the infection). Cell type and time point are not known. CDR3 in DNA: TGTGCCACCAGCAGAAGTACCGGGACACTGAGCTCCTATAATTCACCCCTCCACTTT. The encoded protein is CATSRSTGTLSSYNSPLHF.